These 22 T cell receptor beta chains share one sample of origin, sequenced in a study of cytomegalovirus exposure and HLA in healthy donors. Use of 60 Vbeta and 13 Jbeta primers characterized the PCR. The table came from immunoSEQ multiplex PCR; TCRdb's copy has only in-frame clones and leaves some out. The repertoire holds about 200,000 clones, with approximately 70% as singletons. Specimen: PBMCs. The source is a man in his forties or fifties in good health and CMV-seropositive.

The genes are TRBV7-6 and TRBJ2-7; 8 nucleotides match TRBD1. Germline-derived CDR1 and CDR2 are SGHVS and FNYEAQ. V shed 4 bases, J shed 4 bases, and the junction held 18 bases outside the gene matches. The CDR3 contains 18 residues. The CDR3 DNA sequence: TGTGCCAGCAGCTCAAATGGCCTACGTGGCAGGGGGCAGTACGAGCAGTACTTC. As protein: CASSSNGLRGRGQYEQYF.

V is TRBV18 and J is TRBJ2-5; TRBD2 matches 13 bases. The CDR3 loop spans 16 amino acids. Unmatched junction bases numbered 8, after V lost 5 bases and J lost 5 bases. CDR1 and CDR2 from the germline V gene are KGHSH and LQKENI. The CDR3 nucleotides read TGTGCCAGCTCAGCCTTACTAGCGGGGGGGTCCGAGACCCAGTACTTC. It encodes CASSALLAGGSETQYF. The full variable domain, with the rest looked up from reference TRBV18 and TRBJ2-5, is NAGVMQNPRHLVRRRGQEARLRCSPMKGHSHVYWYRQLPEEGLKFMVYLQKENIIDESGMPKERFSAEFPKEGPSILRIQQVVRGDSAAYFCASSALLAGGSETQYFGPGTRLLVL.

The chain combines TRBV6-5 with TRBJ1-5; perhaps TRBD1 as D (5 bases). V was trimmed by 8 bases and J by 6 bases, leaving 14 bases between them. The CDR3 consists of 13 residues. Per germline, CDR1 MNHEY and CDR2 SVGAGI. CDR3 sequence reads: CASVRGEGQPQHF. The CDR3, as DNA: TGTGCCAGCGTCCGGGGGGAAGGTCAGCCCCAGCATTTT.

The V gene is TRBV6-6, the J gene TRBJ1-2, with TRBD1 matching over 7 bases. This CDR3 has 14 amino acids. Unmatched junction bases numbered 4, after V lost 2 bases and J lost 4 bases. Germline lookup yields CDR1 MNHNY and CDR2 SVGAGI (reference sequence). The CDR3 DNA sequence: TGTGCCAGCAGTTACCCCGGGACAGTCTATGGCTACACCTTC. It is translated as CASSYPGTVYGYTF.

Points on this clone: A read error may produce the germline difference seen at one junction end. This sequence joins TRBV6-7 and TRBJ2-1; TRBD1 matches at 8 bases. TRBV6-7 is an ORF, with its function uncertain. This CDR3 is 13 amino acids long. The CDR3 here is CGGGDRSYNEQFF. CDR3 nucleotides: TGCGGAGGCGGGGACAGGAGTTACAATGAGCAGTTCTTC.

The count of this clone is one. This chain links TRBV28 with TRBJ1-2, with a possible D match to TRBD1 (6 bases). CDR3 length: 14 amino acids. V lost 3 bases and J 2 bases, leaving 10 bases between the germline ends. Germline assignment: CDR1 MDHEN and CDR2 SYDVKM. The CDR3 spells CASSFTGTNYGYTF. The CDR3 DNA reads as TGTGCCAGCAGTTTTACAGGGACGAACTATGGCTACACCTTC.

The rearrangement joins TRBV4-2 to TRBJ2-1; the match to TRBD2 covers 10 bases. Losses at the gene ends were 3 bases for V and 4 bases for J; bases not matched to a gene: 9. This CDR3 contains 17 residues. Germline values: CDR1 LGHNA, CDR2 YNFKEQ. The CDR3 nucleotides read TGTGCCAGCAGCCAGGTAGCGGGGGGACACTCGTACAATGAGCAGTTCTTC. Residues: CASSQVAGGHSYNEQFF.

A note on this clone: The junction departs from germline at one end; a sequencing error may be responsible. V usage is TRBV5-3 and J usage is TRBJ2-7; 9 positions agree with TRBD1. TRBV5-3 is reported as an ORF; its role is uncertain. This CDR3 region has 11 residues. CDR3 residues: CARSQGQGKCF. For the CDR3, the DNA is TGTGCCAGAAGCCAGGGACAGGGAAAATGCTTC.

The chain couples TRBV5-1 to TRBJ2-5, with D maybe TRBD1 (6 bases). The DNA matches TRBJ2-7 better at its end, which makes the J call doubtful. Germline CDR1 and CDR2: SGHRS and YFSETQ. This CDR3 is built from 16 residues. The CDR3: CASSTTGKGDSYEQYF. Written as DNA, the CDR3 is TGCGCCAGCAGCACGACAGGAAAGGGAGACTCCTACGAGCAGTACTTC.

This clone was found a few times. The chain uses TRBV6-6 and TRBJ1-3, with 8 bases identical to TRBD1. There are 15 residues in the CDR3. Germline V gene data show CDR1 as MNHNY and CDR2 as SVGAGI (reference sequence). V shed 6 bases and J 6 bases; nucleotides not matched to a gene: 10. The CDR3 reads CASSPDGQGKNTIYF. The CDR3 DNA is TGTGCCAGCAGCCCGGATGGACAGGGTAAAAACACCATATATTTT.

This clone was seen only a few times. The chain links TRBV6-1 to TRBJ2-7; TRBD1 aligns across 8 bases. Trimming removed 8 bases from V and 2 bases from J; junction bases left unmatched: 8. Germline V gives CDR1 MNHNS, CDR2 SASEGT. There are 14 residues in the CDR3. CDR3 sequence (DNA): TGTGCCAGCCTAGTTCGACAGGGGACCTACGAGCAGTACTTC. It specifies CASLVRQGTYEQYF.

This clone was counted between two and nine times. The chain is built from TRBV5-6 and TRBJ2-1; 15 nucleotides line up with TRBD2. The trim removed 4 bases at V and 7 bases at J, leaving 3 bases unmatched. Germline V gene data show CDR1 as SGHDT and CDR2 as YYEEEE. There are 15 residues in the CDR3. The CDR3 bases are TGTGCCAGCAGCCCTGGGACTAGCGGGGGGAATGAGCAGTTCTTC. It translates to CASSPGTSGGNEQFF.

The CDR3 DNA reads TGTGCCAGCAGCTTGTTCACCTACGAGCAGTACTTC. Translated: CASSLFTYEQYF. J is TRBJ2-7 and V is TRBV5-8; no firm D call. Germline CDR1 reads SGHTS; CDR2 reads YDEGEE. CDR3 length: 12 amino acids. V was shortened by 1 base and J by 2 bases, with 4 bases between the two germline ends.

This clone was seen only once. V usage is TRBV4-1 and J usage is TRBJ2-1, with 7 bases matching TRBD2. CDR1 is MGHRA and CDR2 is YSYEKL in the germline V gene. This CDR3 has 14 amino acids. Trimming took 6 bases from V and 7 from J; bases not matched to a gene: 9. In DNA form, the CDR3 reads TGCGCCAGCAGGGCCAGTGGGAGGGGAAATGAGCAGTTCTTC. Its translation is CASRASGRGNEQFF.

On this clone: Other DNA variants within this sample encode the same CDR3. This chain connects TRBV7-2 to TRBJ2-7; TRBD1 matches at 7 bases. CDR1 SGHTA and CDR2 FQGNSA come from the germline V gene. Trimming took 5 bases from V and 4 from J; bases not matched to a gene: 5. The CDR3 spans 13 residues. This chain's CDR3 is CASSPGQPYEQYF. CDR3 in DNA: TGTGCCAGCAGCCCGGGACAGCCTTACGAGCAGTACTTC.

The chain links TRBV7-9 to TRBJ1-2; D is uncertain. Germline values: CDR1 SEHNR, CDR2 FQNEAQ (reference sequence). Trimming took 1 base from V and 2 from J, leaving 11 bases between them. The CDR3 extends over 15 amino acids. CDR3 protein: CASSLVQLKNYGYTF. As DNA, the CDR3 is TGTGCCAGCAGCTTAGTACAGCTAAAAAACTATGGCTACACCTTC. Drawing the rest from reference TRBV7-9 and TRBJ1-2, the complete variable domain is DTGVSQNPRHKITKRGQNVTFRCDPISEHNRLYWYRQTLGQGPEFLTYFQNEAQLEKSRLLSDRFSAERPKGSFSTLEIQRTEQGDSAMYLCASSLVQLKNYGYTFGSGTRLTVV.

The chain links TRBV7-2 to TRBJ2-7, with D perhaps matching TRBD2 (6 bases). Germline V gene sequence: CDR1 SGHTA, CDR2 FQGNSA. V was trimmed by 2 bases and J by 6 bases, leaving 8 bases between them. CDR3 length: 12 residues. In nucleotides, the CDR3 is TGTGCCAGCAGCTTATCCGGGAGCGAGCAGTACTTC. It codes for CASSLSGSEQYF.

The rearrangement uses TRBV6-1 and TRBJ1-6, with D unresolved. Germline CDR1 and CDR2: MNHNS and SASEGT. Trimming shortened V by 6 bases and J by 5 bases, and 5 bases separated the two germline ends. The CDR3 has 12 amino acids. The CDR3 region is CASRENNSPLHF. The DNA of the CDR3 is TGTGCCAGCAGGGAGAATAATTCACCCCTCCACTTT.

The chain has TRBV10-3 and TRBJ1-1; 7 bases are shared with TRBD1. Germline CDR1 ENHRY, CDR2 SYGVKD. The junction had 5 bases not matched to a gene; V was cut back by 4 bases and J by 3 bases. This CDR3 region has 14 residues. CDR3 bases: TGTGCCATCAGTGTCACAGGGGCGGACACTGAAGCTTTCTTT. Its translation is CAISVTGADTEAFF.

The J gene is TRBJ1-1, the V gene TRBV13, with D maybe TRBD1 (6 bases). The V end was cut by 4 bases, the J end by 11 bases, with 23 bases between. Germline assignment: CDR1 PRHDT and CDR2 FYEKMQ (reference sequence). The CDR3 has 15 residues. The CDR3 DNA is TGTGCCAGCAGCTCCTACCAACCCAGGGGTTTTCGGGCTTTCTTT. Translated: CASSSYQPRGFRAFF.

The chain is built from TRBV5-1 and TRBJ1-1; tentatively, D is TRBD1 (5 bases). Per the germline V gene, CDR1 is SGHRS and CDR2 is YFSETQ. Trimming removed 2 bases from V and 4 bases from J, with 21 bases in between. CDR3 length: 17 residues. CDR3 sequence (DNA): TGCGCCAGCAGCTTTTTTCTGGCAGGGTCGGGGGGCACTGAAGCTTTCTTT. This codes for CASSFFLAGSGGTEAFF.

This chain connects TRBV19 to TRBJ2-3, with TRBD2 matching over 9 bases. With V trimmed by 1 base and J by 4 bases, 0 bases remained unmatched. This CDR3 comprises 14 residues. Germline assignment: CDR1 LNHDA and CDR2 SQIVND (reference sequence). In DNA form, the CDR3 reads TGTGCCAGTAGTATAGCTAGCGGGGCAGATACGCAGTATTTT. Encoded protein: CASSIASGADTQYF.